The rows below give T cell receptor beta chains drawn from one sample of a study of blood T cell repertoires in COVID-19. Generated by immunoSEQ multiplex PCR, the TCRdb table keeps only in-frame clones and is missing some. The sample carries over 200,000 clones, 80% to 90% recorded once. Sample: peripheral blood. These receptors were taken from a man older than 75 with acute or convalescent COVID-19. Each CDR3 is given with its conserved first and last residue. A D gene is named only where the DNA matches it firmly. Clone size is shown for a subset of rows, as once, few, many or a class of expanded clone.

clone_size	v_call	d_call	j_call	cdr3_nt	cdr3_aa
.	TRBV3-1/TRBV3-2	TRBD2	TRBJ2-7	TGTGCCAGCAGCCACCCCGGGGGGGGTGCCTACGAGCAGTACTTC	CASSHPGGGAYEQYF
.	TRBV4-2	.	TRBJ2-3	TGTGCCAGCAGCCAAGAGGGGGGAGATACGCAGTATTTT	CASSQEGGDTQYF
.	TRBV28	TRBD1	TRBJ1-6	TGTGCCAGCACCGAAGCCAGGGGGCGAGGTTCACCCCTCCACTTT	CASTEARGRGSPLHF
.	TRBV30	TRBD1	TRBJ1-1	TGTGCCTGGAGTCAGGGGGCCACTGAAGCTTTCTTT	CAWSQGATEAFF
few	TRBV2	.	TRBJ1-5	TGTGCCAGCAGTGCCCAGGGAATCAATCAGCCCCAGCATTTT	CASSAQGINQPQHF
.	TRBV7-2	.	TRBJ2-6	TGTGCCAGCAGCTTAGTACAGGCTGGGGCCAACGTCCTGACTTTC	CASSLVQAGANVLTF
.	TRBV5-1	TRBD2	TRBJ2-1	TGCGCCAGCAGCTCCAAAACAGGGTCTGGACTAGCGGGAAGCTCCTACAATGAGCAGTTCTTC	CASSSKTGSGLAGSSYNEQFF
.	TRBV6-5	.	TRBJ1-1	TGTGCCAGCTCCAGCGGGGGTCTGGACACTGAAGCTTTCTTT	CASSSGGLDTEAFF
.	TRBV5-4	TRBD1	TRBJ1-1	TGTGCCAGCAGCCCGGCGGGACAGAGGAGTAACACTGAAGCTTTCTTT	CASSPAGQRSNTEAFF
.	TRBV6-5	.	TRBJ2-7	TGTGCCAGCAGTAGGGGCCTCAAGGTCCCCAACGAGCAGTACTTC	CASSRGLKVPNEQYF
.	TRBV10-2	.	TRBJ1-3	TGCGCCAGCATGGGACTCTCAAGCTCTGGAAACACCATATATTTT	CASMGLSSSGNTIYF
.	TRBV5-4	.	TRBJ1-1	TGTGCCAGCAGCGGAAGGAGTGGGGAGGGGATGAACACTGAAGCTTTCTTT	CASSGRSGEGMNTEAFF
.	TRBV2	TRBD1	TRBJ2-5	TGTGCCAGCAGGCCGACAGGGGTAACGCAAGAGACCCAGTACTTC	CASRPTGVTQETQYF
many	TRBV11-1	.	TRBJ2-1	TGTGCCAGCAGTTGGCCGAGCAGGGGATCGGATGAGCAGTTCTTC	CASSWPSRGSDEQFF
.	TRBV5-5	.	TRBJ1-5	TGTGCCAGCAGCCTGGGGCACGCAATCAATCAGCCCCAGCATTTT	CASSLGHAINQPQHF
.	TRBV14	.	TRBJ2-5	TGTGCCAGCAGCCAAGATTGGAGGGTGGAGACCCAGTACTTC	CASSQDWRVETQYF